These 8 T cell receptor beta chains came from one sample sequenced in a study of T cells in Graves' hyperthyroidism and ophthalmopathy. TCR beta CDR3 regions were amplified from RNA. The HTBI primer set served for first-round RT-PCR of the TCR CDR3. TCRdb reprocessed the multiplex PCR reads with MiXCR, giving one entry per CDR3 protein. The table records a few hundred thousand distinct CDR3 sequences, around a sixth of them present only once. The sample taken for sequencing was blood. These receptors were obtained from a woman aged 25 to 45 with Graves' hyperthyroidism.

This clonotype came up many times. V and J are TRBV2 and TRBJ1-1; 7 bases are a match to TRBD1. Trimming removed 5 bases from V and 7 bases from J; junction bases left unmatched: 7. Germline-derived CDR1 and CDR2 are SNHLY and FYNNEI. The CDR3 sequence is 13 residues long. The CDR3 DNA reads TGTGCCAGCAGTTCCCAGGGGGTGGTTGAAGCTTTCTTT. It codes for CASSSQGVVEAFF.

The V gene is TRBV6-1, the J gene TRBJ2-7; no clear D gene. CDR3 length: 13 residues. The germline gives CDR1 MNHNS, CDR2 SASEGT. V was shortened by 5 bases and J by 3 bases, with 11 bases between the two germline ends. CDR3 nucleotides: TGTGCCAGCAGTCGGTCACCGAACTACGAGCAGTACTTC. Its translation is CASSRSPNYEQYF.

The genes are TRBV29-1 and TRBJ2-7; 9 positions agree with TRBD1. J was trimmed by 4 bases and V by 7 bases; bases with no gene match: 5. Germline V gene data show CDR1 as SQVTM and CDR2 as ANQGSEA. This CDR3 comprises 12 residues. The CDR3 protein is CSAWTGAYEQYF. CDR3 coding DNA: TGCAGCGCCTGGACAGGGGCGTACGAGCAGTACTTC.

This clonotype occurred a few times. The rearrangement uses TRBV19 and TRBJ2-7; TRBD1 is a possible D gene (6 bases). CDR1 is LNHDA, CDR2 SQIVND, per germline (reference sequence). The CDR3 runs to 15 residues. V gave up 4 bases and J gave up 7 bases, with 20 bases separating them. This CDR3 is CASSKYRETTREQYF. The CDR3 DNA reads TGTGCCAGTAGTAAGTACAGGGAAACGACCCGGGAGCAGTACTTC.

This clonotype has at least ten counts. In nucleotides, the CDR3 is TGCAGTGCGATACCGGGACTGCGGGCTTTCTTT. This codes for CSAIPGLRAFF. The chain couples TRBV20-1 to TRBJ1-1, with a tentative D call TRBD1 (5 bases). This CDR3 spans 11 amino acids. Germline V gene data show CDR1 as DFQATT and CDR2 as SNEGSKA (reference sequence). Trimming pared 6 bases from V and 11 bases from J, leaving 16 bases between.

CDR3 protein: CASSQDPADSNTGELFF. In nucleotides, the CDR3 is TGCGCCAGCAGCCAAGATCCGGCAGACTCGAACACCGGGGAGCTGTTTTTT. The chain uses TRBV4-3 and TRBJ2-2; D is unclear. The CDR3 extends over 17 amino acids. The germline V and J ends were trimmed by 0 bases and 0 bases, with 11 bases remaining between them. Germline loops: CDR1 LGHNA, CDR2 YSLEER.

There are many counts of this clonotype. This chain uses TRBV7-9 with TRBJ2-3; 9 nucleotides match TRBD1. The CDR3 covers 14 residues. In germline, CDR1 is SEHNR, CDR2 FQNEAQ (reference sequence). V dropped 5 bases and J dropped 4; count of bases not matched to a gene: 4. CDR3 DNA: TGTGCCAGCAGCAGGGACAGGGAGGCAGATACGCAGTATTTT. This codes for CASSRDREADTQYF.

This clonotype has ten or more counts. The V gene is TRBV6-1, the J gene TRBJ1-1, with TRBD1 matching 7 bases. J lost 4 bases, V lost 6 bases, and 5 bases had no gene match. Germline V CDR1 and CDR2: MNHNS, SASEGT. This CDR3 spans 13 amino acids. The CDR3 reads CASRKTGTTEAFF. The CDR3 nucleotides are TGTGCCAGCAGGAAGACAGGGACCACTGAAGCTTTCTTT.